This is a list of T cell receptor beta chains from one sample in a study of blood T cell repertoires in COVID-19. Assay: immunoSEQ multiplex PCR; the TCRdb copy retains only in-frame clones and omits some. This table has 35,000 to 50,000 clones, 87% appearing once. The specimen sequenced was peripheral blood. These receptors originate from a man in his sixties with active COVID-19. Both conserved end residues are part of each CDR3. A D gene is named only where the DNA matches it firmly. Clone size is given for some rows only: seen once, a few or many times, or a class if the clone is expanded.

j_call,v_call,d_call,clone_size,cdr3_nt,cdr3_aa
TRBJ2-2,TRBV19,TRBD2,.,TGTGCCAGTAGTACTAGGACTAGCCGTAGCACCGGGGAGCTGTTTTTT,CASSTRTSRSTGELFF
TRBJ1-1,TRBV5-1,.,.,TGCGCCAGCAGCCCCTCGGGCGGAGGGACCCCTGAAGCTTTCTTT,CASSPSGGGTPEAFF
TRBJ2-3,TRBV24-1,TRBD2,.,TGTGCCACCAGTGATCGGGGGAGAGCGGGGGGGCATCATACGCAGTATTTT,CATSDRGRAGGHHTQYF
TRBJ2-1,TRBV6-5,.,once,TGTGCGAGTAGAGCGGACTTATACAATGAGCAGTTCTTC,CASRADLYNEQFF
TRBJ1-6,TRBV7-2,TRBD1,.,TGTGCCAGCAGCTTAGCGACAGGGCGGGATTCACCCCTCCACTTT,CASSLATGRDSPLHF
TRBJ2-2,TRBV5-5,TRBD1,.,TGTGCCAGCAGCTTGGGGACAGGGGGCACCGGGGAGCTGTTTTTT,CASSLGTGGTGELFF
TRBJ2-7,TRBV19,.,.,TGTGCCAGTAGTATAGATGGAGGGCACGAGCAGTACTTC,CASSIDGGHEQYF
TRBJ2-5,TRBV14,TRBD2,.,TGTGCCAGCCCCCCTCGGCGGGGGGGCAAGGAGGAGACCCAGTACTTC,CASPPRRGGKEETQYF
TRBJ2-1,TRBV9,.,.,TGTGCCAGCAGCGTAGGGGGCTGGGGGGATGAGCAGTTCTTC,CASSVGGWGDEQFF
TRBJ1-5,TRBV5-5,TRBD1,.,TGTGCCAGCAGCCCTGGACAGGAGCATAGCAATCAGCCCCAGCATTTT,CASSPGQEHSNQPQHF
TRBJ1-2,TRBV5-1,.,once,TGCGCCAGCAGCTATGACCGGCCGGGCCCCACGGGGGATGGCTACACCTTC,CASSYDRPGPTGDGYTF
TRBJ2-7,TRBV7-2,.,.,TGTGCCAGCAGCACTCGGACCCGAGGGCACGAGCAGTACTTC,CASSTRTRGHEQYF
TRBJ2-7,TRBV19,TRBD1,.,TGTGCCAGTTACAGGGGGCTATACGAGCAGTACTTC,CASYRGLYEQYF
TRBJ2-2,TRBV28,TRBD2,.,TGTGCCAGCAATCTCCAACTAGCGGGGTTCGCGAACACCGGGGAGCTGTTTTTT,CASNLQLAGFANTGELFF
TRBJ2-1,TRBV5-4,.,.,TGTGCCAGCAGCTTGGAGGACAGTTCCCACAATGAGCAGTTCTTC,CASSLEDSSHNEQFF
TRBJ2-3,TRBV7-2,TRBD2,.,TGTGCCAGCAGTGAGACTAGCGCTAGCACAGATACGCAGTATTTT,CASSETSASTDTQYF
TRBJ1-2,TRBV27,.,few,TGTGCCAGCAGCTCCTCGGGACTGTTTGGTGGCTACACCTTC,CASSSSGLFGGYTF
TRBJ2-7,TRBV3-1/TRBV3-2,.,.,TGTGCCAGCAGCCTCTTCGAGGACGAGCAGTACTTC,CASSLFEDEQYF
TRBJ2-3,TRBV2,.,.,TGTGCCAGCAGCCCAGAGAGGGGACTCACAGATACGCAGTATTTT,CASSPERGLTDTQYF
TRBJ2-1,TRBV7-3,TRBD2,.,TGTGCCAGCAGCGTTAGACTAGCGGGAGGTCAGGATGAGCAGTTCTTC,CASSVRLAGGQDEQFF